This TCR beta chain was recovered during a study of blood T cell repertoires in COVID-19. Study-level background: The United States, Italy and Spain were the sources of the acute and convalescent COVID-19 samples.

CDR3 length: 17 amino acids. CDR1 and CDR2 (germline): LGHNT, FRNRAP. The V segment lost 6 bases and the J segment 4 bases; nucleotides outside the gene matches: 15. In the source study's methods: Researchers report that nucleated cell counts were estimated from reference gene primer amplification. The repertoire was sequenced with immunoSEQ multiplex PCR; TCRdb's copy has only in-frame clones and lacks some. V and J calls and clone size are as listed in that table; D and trimming were resolved from the DNA. The sample has more than 250,000 clones; roughly 84% are singletons. J is TRBJ2-7 and V is TRBV12-5; 10 nucleotides match TRBD1. The source is a human donor in a cohort sampled during active COVID-19. Sequenced input: peripheral blood. CDR3 bases: TGTGCTAGTGGCCGAGCATCCGGGACAGGGGTCTCTTACGAGCAGTACTTC. Translating it yields CASGRASGTGVSYEQYF.